What follows are 15 T cell receptor beta chains derived from one specimen sequenced in a study of shared clonotypes between healthy human individuals. TCRdb's table, derived via immunoSEQ multiplex PCR, lists solely in-frame clones and lacks some. The sample includes some 2,500,000 clones, 85% to 95% of them seen just once. The sequenced sample consisted of naive CD4+ T cells from PBMCs. Subset here: CD45RA+ positively selected. Source of these receptors: a man aged 18 to 29 in good health. Some clones in this sample may be carry-over from other donors' samples.

The chain has TRBV28 and TRBJ2-3; 13 bases align to TRBD2. With V trimmed by 10 bases and J by 6 bases, 10 bases remained unmatched. The CDR3 runs to 15 residues. Germline V gene lookup returns CDR1 MDHEN and CDR2 SYDVKM. The CDR3 region is CATIETSGRPDTQYF. For the CDR3, the DNA is TGTGCCACCATCGAGACTAGCGGGAGGCCGGATACGCAGTATTTT.

V is TRBV18 and J is TRBJ2-7, with 7 nucleotides matching TRBD2. Germline CDR1 KGHSH, CDR2 LQKENI. With V trimmed by 3 bases and J by 1 base, 9 bases remained unmatched. This CDR3 spans 16 amino acids. CDR3 in amino acids: CASSPPGEGRSYEQYF. The CDR3 coding sequence is TGTGCCAGCTCACCCCCCGGGGAGGGCCGATCCTACGAGCAGTACTTC.

V is TRBV28 and J is TRBJ2-7, with D maybe TRBD1 (6 bases). V was clipped by 5 bases and J by 4 bases, with 12 bases between them. Germline assignment: CDR1 MDHEN and CDR2 SYDVKM. This CDR3 comprises 13 residues. The CDR3 nucleotides read TGTGCCAGCAGTCCAGGGGACGCATACGAGCAGTACTTC. Protein sequence: CASSPGDAYEQYF.

V usage is TRBV5-1 and J usage is TRBJ1-4, with a weak D call TRBD1 (6 bases). Germline V gene lookup returns CDR1 SGHRS and CDR2 YFSETQ. The CDR3 is made up of 15 amino acids. Trimming shortened V by 2 bases and J by 8 bases, and 16 bases separated the two germline ends. The CDR3 DNA reads as TGCGCCAGCAGCTTTACCGGGACAAGGGAGGAAAAACTGTTTTTT. This sequence encodes CASSFTGTREEKLFF.

With regard to this clone: The sample has other DNA sequences that encode this CDR3 too. V is TRBV18 and J is TRBJ2-2; tentative D call: TRBD2 (6 bases). Germline values: CDR1 KGHSH, CDR2 LQKENI. The V and J ends lost 2 bases and 0 bases respectively, with 10 bases between them. CDR3 length equals 16 residues. The CDR3 coding sequence is TGTGCCAGCTCACCAACCGGGACTGCGAACACCGGGGAGCTGTTTTTT. The encoded protein is CASSPTGTANTGELFF.

The chain has TRBV7-3 and TRBJ2-5; 8 bases are shared with TRBD2. The CDR3 consists of 14 residues. CDR1 and CDR2 from the germline V gene are SGHTA and FQGTGA. Germline trimming cut 5 bases from V and 5 bases from J; bases unmatched to any gene: 7. CDR3 region: CASSPSGSRETQYF. The CDR3 DNA sequence: TGTGCCAGCAGCCCTAGCGGGTCCCGGGAGACCCAGTACTTC. The full variable domain, with the rest looked up from reference TRBV7-3 and TRBJ2-5, is GAGVSQTPSNKVTEKGKYVELRCDPISGHTALYWYRQSLGQGPEFLIYFQGTGAADDSGLPNDRFFAVRPEGSVSTLKIQRTERGDSAVYLCASSPSGSRETQYFGPGTRLLVL.

The rearrangement links TRBV28 to TRBJ2-2; 7 bases map to TRBD2. This CDR3 contains 14 residues. Germline assignment: CDR1 MDHEN and CDR2 SYDVKM. The V gene end was trimmed by 9 bases and the J gene end by 2 bases; junction bases not matched to a gene: 6. The CDR3 DNA reads as TGTGCCAGTGGGAGGGTTAGCAACACCGGGGAGCTGTTTTTT. Protein product: CASGRVSNTGELFF.

This chain joins TRBV19 and TRBJ1-5; tentative D call: TRBD1 (5 bases). Per the germline V gene, CDR1 is LNHDA and CDR2 is SQIVND (reference sequence). The CDR3 is 11 residues long. The chain's CDR3 is CEQGINQPQHF. The CDR3 region has the DNA TGTGAGCAGGGCATCAATCAGCCCCAGCATTTT.

The rearrangement joins TRBV30 to TRBJ2-1; no clear D gene. Trimming took 3 bases from V and 9 from J, leaving 12 bases between them. The CDR3 sequence is 12 residues long. Per the germline V gene, CDR1 is GTSNPN and CDR2 is SVGIG (reference sequence). The DNA for the CDR3 is TGTGCCTGGAGGACTGAGACGGTTGAGCAGTTCTTC. Translating it yields CAWRTETVEQFF.

About this clone itself: Other DNA sequences within the sample encode an identical CDR3. The CDR3 protein is CSVGTGTYGYTF. The CDR3 bases are TGCAGCGTGGGGACAGGGACCTATGGCTACACCTTC. J is TRBJ1-2 and V is TRBV29-1, with TRBD1 identical over 9 bases. Germline V lookup: CDR1 SQVTM, CDR2 ANQGSEA. With V trimmed by 6 bases and J by 4 bases, 3 bases remained unmatched. This CDR3 has 12 residues.

CDR3 loop: CASSGANSYEQYF. The CDR3 DNA reads TGCGCCAGCAGCGGGGCCAACTCCTACGAGCAGTACTTC. The chain combines TRBV5-1 with TRBJ2-7; D perhaps matches TRBD1 (5 bases). There are 13 residues in the CDR3. The V gene lost 4 bases and the J gene lost 0 bases, with 8 bases spanning the gap. Germline values: CDR1 SGHRS, CDR2 YFSETQ.

The chain uses TRBV28 and TRBJ1-4; perhaps TRBD1 as D (6 bases). The V end was cut by 8 bases, the J end by 4 bases, with 14 bases between. Per germline, CDR1 MDHEN and CDR2 SYDVKM. This CDR3 comprises 14 residues. CDR3 residues: CASGGTQYNEKLFF. In DNA form, the CDR3 reads TGTGCCAGCGGCGGGACACAGTATAATGAAAAACTGTTTTTT.

The table lists this clone with a count of one. The genes are TRBV4-2 and TRBJ1-1; tentative D call: TRBD1 (5 bases). The CDR3 length is 16 residues. The V gene's germline CDR1 is LGHNA and CDR2 YNFKEQ. Trimming left V 4 bases short and J 6 bases short, with 21 bases between. The DNA of the CDR3 is TGTGCCAGCAGCCCCTTAGGGGCTCCGGAAGGGGCTGAAGCTTTCTTT. This gives the protein CASSPLGAPEGAEAFF.

The chain is built from TRBV10-3 and TRBJ2-7; TRBD2 matches 12 bases. Unmatched junction bases numbered 8, after V lost 3 bases and J lost 5 bases. The germline V gene encodes CDR1 ENHRY and CDR2 SYGVKD. The CDR3 runs to 16 residues. CDR3 protein: CAISEGLAGRVHEQYF. CDR3 in DNA: TGTGCCATCAGTGAAGGACTAGCGGGGAGGGTCCACGAGCAGTACTTC.

The chain combines TRBV5-1 with TRBJ1-1; 10 bases are shared with TRBD1. This CDR3 comprises 15 residues. CDR1 and CDR2 from the germline V gene are SGHRS and YFSETQ. The V and J ends lost 3 bases and 5 bases, in that order; junction bases with no gene match: 7. In nucleotides, the CDR3 is TGCGCCAGCAGCTCGGGACAGGGGATGATAACTGAAGCTTTCTTT. It encodes CASSSGQGMITEAFF. The whole variable domain, remainder taken from reference TRBV5-1 and TRBJ1-1, is KAGVTQTPRYLIKTRGQQVTLSCSPISGHRSVSWYQQTPGQGLQFLFEYFSETQRNKGNFPGRFSGRQFSNSRSEMNVSTLELGDSALYLCASSSGQGMITEAFFGQGTRLTVV.